What follows are 26 T cell receptor beta chains derived from one specimen sequenced in a study of chemoradiotherapy in HPV16-positive cancers. Assay: immunoSEQ multiplex PCR; the TCRdb copy retains only in-frame clones and omits some. Counted here are roughly 13,000 clones, around 79% occurring once; the ten biggest clones make up roughly 10%. This sample was taken from a patient who underwent chemoradiotherapy. Source of these receptors: a human donor with HPV-associated anogenital cancer.

V gene TRBV5-4 combines with J gene TRBJ2-7; 9 nucleotides match TRBD2. The V and J ends lost 0 bases and 5 bases, in that order; junction bases with no gene match: 9. The CDR3 is made up of 16 amino acids. Germline CDR1 is SGHNT and CDR2 is YYREEE (reference sequence). CDR3 region: CASSLVRAGGAHEQYF. DNA for the CDR3: TGTGCCAGCAGCTTGGTCCGGGCGGGAGGGGCCCACGAGCAGTACTTC.

The chain employs TRBV28 and TRBJ1-6, with unresolved D. This CDR3 is built from 18 residues. Trimming removed 8 bases from V and 0 bases from J, with 20 bases in between. The V gene's germline CDR1 is MDHEN and CDR2 SYDVKM. CDR3 in DNA: TGTGCCAGCGCTGTTAACGGGCAGGCCAGCTCCTATAATTCACCCCTCCACTTT. Its translation is CASAVNGQASSYNSPLHF.

This chain uses TRBV19 with TRBJ2-1; TRBD1 or TRBD2 may be the D gene (5 bases each). Germline CDR1 reads LNHDA; CDR2 reads SQIVND (reference sequence). Between the trimmed V and J ends, which lost 1 base and 11 bases, there was a span of 21 bases. This CDR3 region has 16 residues. The CDR3 DNA sequence: TGTGCCAGTAGTATAGTGAGAGGGTTGGGGGAAAGTAAGCAGTTCTTC. Residues: CASSIVRGLGESKQFF.

The V call is TRBV12-5, the J call TRBJ1-5; a possible D gene is TRBD1 (5 bases). V shed 5 bases and J shed 5 bases, with 13 bases lying between them. The germline gives CDR1 LGHNT, CDR2 FRNRAP. The CDR3 consists of 14 residues. The CDR3 spells CASGPGGGDQPQHF. The CDR3, as DNA: TGTGCTAGTGGTCCGGGGGGGGGAGATCAGCCCCAGCATTTT.

J is TRBJ2-2 and V is TRBV7-8; D call uncertain. The CDR3 is 13 residues long. Looked up from germline, CDR1 is SGHVS and CDR2 is FQNEAQ. V shed 5 bases and J shed 6 bases, with 10 bases lying between them. CDR3 DNA: TGTGCCAGCAGCAGCAGAGGACCCGGGGAGCTGTTTTTT. This sequence encodes CASSSRGPGELFF.

The V gene is TRBV11-3, the J gene TRBJ2-5; the D gene is possibly TRBD2 (6 bases). This CDR3 is 13 amino acids long. The V end lost 8 bases, the J end lost 5 bases, and 15 bases lay between the germline ends. CDR1 is SGHNT and CDR2 is YENEEA in the germline V gene. The CDR3 DNA sequence: TGTGCCAGCCAAATAACTGGGGGGGAGACCCAGTACTTC. This sequence encodes CASQITGGETQYF.

V is TRBV27 and J is TRBJ2-2, with 8 bases matching TRBD2. The CDR3 runs 16 residues. Trimming at V came to 8 bases and at J to 7 bases, leaving 15 bases not matched to a gene. Germline values: CDR1 MNHEY, CDR2 SMNVEV (reference sequence). The CDR3 DNA follows: TGTGCCAGCGCCTCCCCGGGGGGGGGTACGAACGGGGAGCTGTTTTTT. Translation: CASASPGGGTNGELFF.

With respect to this clone: One end of the junction varies from germline; a read error may be responsible. This same CDR3 is encoded by further DNA sequences in the sample. V usage is TRBV6-6 and J usage is TRBJ1-1; D gene ambiguous. Germline lookup yields CDR1 MNHNY and CDR2 SVGAGI (reference sequence). CDR3 size: 13 residues. The CDR3 nucleotides read TGCGCCAGTCGCCTATTAGAGAACACTGAAGCTTTCTTT. This codes for CASRLLENTEAFF.

The chain joins TRBV5-1 to TRBJ2-3; D perhaps matches TRBD2 (6 bases). V lost 5 bases, J lost 4 bases, and 23 bases lay in between. Germline V gene data show CDR1 as SGHRS and CDR2 as YFSETQ. The CDR3 contains 17 residues. The CDR3 reads CASSGRGGRSFSDTQYF. CDR3 DNA: TGCGCCAGCAGTGGTCGCGGTGGGAGGAGTTTCTCAGATACGCAGTATTTT.

Only a few counts were recorded for this clone. This chain links TRBV11-1 with TRBJ1-1; no clear D gene. Trimming left V 1 base short and J 4 bases short, with 7 bases between. The CDR3 covers 13 residues. In germline, CDR1 is SGHAT, CDR2 FQDESV (reference sequence). Here the CDR3 reads CASSLGRVTEAFF. The CDR3 DNA reads TGTGCCAGCAGCTTAGGCCGGGTCACTGAAGCTTTCTTT.

The chain combines TRBV11-2 with TRBJ1-1, with D possibly matching TRBD1 (5 bases). V was shortened by 3 bases and J by 1 base, with 9 bases between the two germline ends. From germline, CDR1 is SGHAT and CDR2 FQNNGV. This CDR3 has 14 amino acids. CDR3 residues: CASSLARANTEAFF. CDR3 bases: TGTGCCAGCAGCTTGGCCAGGGCGAACACTGAAGCTTTCTTT.

The rearrangement uses TRBV19 and TRBJ2-3, with D perhaps matching TRBD2 (6 bases). V shed 6 bases and J shed 0 bases, with 13 bases lying between them. CDR3 length equals 15 residues. From germline, CDR1 is LNHDA and CDR2 SQIVND (reference sequence). CDR3 residues: CASSKSGSSTDTQYF. In DNA form, the CDR3 reads TGTGCCAGTAGCAAATCCGGGAGCAGCACAGATACGCAGTATTTT. The full variable domain, its missing parts supplied by reference TRBV19 and TRBJ2-3, is DGGITQSPKYLFRKEGQNVTLSCEQNLNHDAMYWYRQDPGQGLRLIYYSQIVNDFQKGDIAEGYSVSREKKESFPLTVTSAQKNPTAFYLCASSKSGSSTDTQYFGPGTRLTVL.

This rearrangement joins TRBV15 to TRBJ2-5; weak D call: TRBD2 (6 bases). The germline gives CDR1 LNHNV, CDR2 YYDKDF (reference sequence). The CDR3 is 14 amino acids. V was pared by 1 base and J by 4 bases, with 10 bases between. CDR3: CATSRGNSGETQYF. CDR3 coding DNA: TGTGCCACCAGCAGAGGAAATAGCGGAGAGACCCAGTACTTC.

The chain links TRBV19 to TRBJ1-1; D possibly corresponds to TRBD1 (5 bases). The germline V gene encodes CDR1 LNHDA and CDR2 SQIVND (reference sequence). Trimming cost V 1 base and J 3 bases, with 9 bases left between them. This CDR3 comprises 14 residues. The CDR3 DNA reads TGTGCCAGTAGTATAGGAGGGGTCCACACTGAAGCTTTCTTT. Its protein is CASSIGGVHTEAFF.

The genes are TRBV5-1 and TRBJ1-2; D possibly corresponds to TRBD1 (5 bases). Germline V gives CDR1 SGHRS, CDR2 YFSETQ. The CDR3 spans 12 residues. Trimming took off 2 bases at V and 4 bases at J, with 6 bases between the two ends. CDR3 sequence: CASSFDSYGYTF. The CDR3 coding sequence is TGCGCCAGCAGCTTTGACAGCTATGGCTACACCTTC.

The J gene is TRBJ2-7, the V gene TRBV14; 9 positions match TRBD2. Losses at the gene ends were 2 bases for V and 2 bases for J; bases not matched to a gene: 13. Germline V gives CDR1 SGHDN, CDR2 FVKESK. This CDR3 spans 18 amino acids. The CDR3 sequence: CASSQSDWQRGVPYEQYF. CDR3 sequence (DNA): TGTGCCAGCAGCCAATCCGACTGGCAGCGGGGGGTTCCCTACGAGCAGTACTTC.

The chain carries TRBV5-8 and TRBJ1-5; 11 nucleotides agree with TRBD1. There are 15 residues in the CDR3. Germline assignment: CDR1 SGHTS and CDR2 YDEGEE. Trimming at V came to 0 bases and at J to 7 bases, leaving 3 bases not matched to a gene. CDR3: CASSLGTGGDQPQHF. In DNA, the CDR3 is TGTGCCAGCAGCTTGGGGACAGGGGGCGACCAGCCCCAGCATTTT.

The J gene is TRBJ2-2, the V gene TRBV7-8; TRBD1 matches 7 bases. V was clipped by 8 bases and J by 6 bases; unmatched bases: 12. The germline gives CDR1 SGHVS, CDR2 FQNEAQ. The CDR3 loop spans 15 amino acids. The CDR3 sequence is CASAIRGQGAGELFF. CDR3 DNA sequence: TGTGCCAGCGCCATTAGAGGGCAGGGGGCCGGGGAGCTGTTTTTT.

The chain couples TRBV4-2 to TRBJ2-1; weak D call: TRBD2 (6 bases). Looked up from germline, CDR1 is LGHNA and CDR2 is YNFKEQ. The CDR3 sequence is 17 residues long. Between the trimmed V and J ends, which lost 1 base and 0 bases, there was a span of 13 bases. The chain's CDR3 is CASSQVGVGGSYNEQFF. The CDR3 coding sequence is TGTGCCAGCAGCCAAGTAGGGGTGGGGGGCTCCTACAATGAGCAGTTCTTC.

This chain connects TRBV7-9 to TRBJ2-1; 8 bases agree with TRBD2. The V gene end was trimmed by 5 bases and the J gene end by 2 bases; junction bases not matched to a gene: 2. Germline values: CDR1 SEHNR, CDR2 FQNEAQ (reference sequence). This CDR3 contains 14 residues. DNA of the CDR3: TGTGCCAGCAGCCCGGGACTAGCCTACAATGAGCAGTTCTTC. Its protein is CASSPGLAYNEQFF.

This chain connects TRBV10-1 to TRBJ2-1; weak D call: TRBD1 (6 bases). Looked up from germline, CDR1 is WNHNN and CDR2 is SYGVQD (reference sequence). CDR3 length: 16 residues. The V end was cut by 0 bases, the J end by 8 bases, with 17 bases between. As DNA, the CDR3 is TGCGCCAGCAGTGAGTCGAGGAGACAGGCTCACGATGAGCAGTTCTTC. Translated: CASSESRRQAHDEQFF.

Only a few counts were recorded for this clone. The genes are TRBV11-3 and TRBJ2-2; TRBD1 aligns across 7 bases. CDR1 and CDR2 from the germline V gene are SGHNT and YENEEA. The CDR3 length is 16 residues. V lost 5 bases, J lost 6 bases, and 12 bases stayed unmatched. CDR3 in amino acids: CASSKRQGPLPGELFF. CDR3 in DNA: TGTGCCAGCAGCAAGAGACAGGGTCCTCTTCCCGGGGAGCTGTTTTTT.

The chain joins TRBV18 to TRBJ2-5; 8 bases map to TRBD2. TRBJ2-7 explains the end of the DNA better; the J call may be wrong. The CDR3 length is 14 residues. The germline gives CDR1 KGHSH, CDR2 LQKENI. The CDR3 reads CASSVGLAGSEQYF. CDR3 DNA sequence: TGTGCCAGCTCGGTGGGGCTAGCGGGCTCCGAGCAGTACTTC.

This rearrangement joins TRBV5-1 to TRBJ1-4, with D unresolved. The CDR3 consists of 14 residues. V was cut by 0 bases and J by 7 bases, with 10 bases left in between. CDR1 and CDR2 (germline): SGHRS, YFSETQ. CDR3 loop: CASSLEADGEKLFF. The CDR3 nucleotides are TGCGCCAGCAGCTTGGAGGCGGATGGTGAAAAACTGTTTTTT.

This chain links TRBV11-3 with TRBJ2-2; TRBD1 aligns across 8 bases. V shed 5 bases, J shed 6 bases, and the junction held 11 bases outside the gene matches. The germline V gene has CDR1 SGHNT and CDR2 YENEEA. The CDR3 totals 16 residues. CDR3 region: CASSTSGTGPAGELFF. Written as DNA, the CDR3 is TGTGCCAGCAGCACCTCCGGGACAGGCCCGGCCGGGGAGCTGTTTTTT.

The chain employs TRBV19 and TRBJ1-4; D is possibly TRBD1 (5 bases). Germline V gives CDR1 LNHDA, CDR2 SQIVND (reference sequence). This CDR3 spans 14 amino acids. V lost 3 bases and J 5 bases, leaving 10 bases between the germline ends. Here the CDR3 DNA reads TGTGCCAGTAGTATGCAACAGGCCAATGAAAAACTGTTTTTT. This codes for CASSMQQANEKLFF.